A selection of T cell receptor beta chains follows, all from one sample in a study of regulatory T cells in long-lasting Graves disease. MiXCR, run by TCRdb on the multiplex PCR reads, gives a single entry per CDR3 protein. The sample holds approximately 470,000 distinct CDR3 sequences; 15% to 20% are singletons and the top ten take 9.5% to 15%. The same sample was also studied in work on T cells in Graves' hyperthyroidism and ophthalmopathy.

Sample: peripheral blood mononuclear cells (PBMCs), taken at new diagnosis, from a patient treated with antithyroid drugs. All receptors come from a man aged 35 to 55 with Graves disease. Both conserved end residues are part of each CDR3. A D gene is named only where the DNA matches it firmly. A clone size is listed for some rows: how often the clone was seen (once, few, many), or a class if it is expanded.

j_gene: TRBJ2-7
v_gene: TRBV7-2
d_gene: TRBD2
abundance: many
CDR3aa: CASKITSGPYEQYF
CDR3nt: TGTGCCAGCAAGATCACTAGCGGCCCCTACGAGCAGTACTTC

j_gene: TRBJ2-1
v_gene: TRBV27
d_gene: -
abundance: many
CDR3aa: CASIPLGRSSYNEQFF
CDR3nt: TGTGCCAGCATTCCCCTAGGGCGGAGCTCCTACAATGAGCAGTTCTTC

j_gene: TRBJ2-3
v_gene: TRBV12-3/TRBV12-4
d_gene: -
abundance: many
CDR3aa: CASSLASGTDTQYF
CDR3nt: TGTGCCAGCAGTTTAGCTAGCGGCACAGATACGCAGTATTTT

j_gene: TRBJ2-7
v_gene: TRBV11-2
d_gene: -
abundance: many
CDR3aa: CASSLKGGGAEQYF
CDR3nt: TGTGCCAGCAGCTTAAAAGGCGGGGGCGCGGAGCAGTACTTC

j_gene: TRBJ1-5
v_gene: TRBV2
d_gene: -
abundance: many
CDR3aa: CASSEASNQPQHF
CDR3nt: TGTGCCAGCAGTGAAGCGAGCAATCAGCCCCAGCATTTT

j_gene: TRBJ1-3
v_gene: TRBV27
d_gene: -
abundance: few
CDR3aa: CASSSTAAPLGNTIYF
CDR3nt: TGTGCCAGCTCCTCCACGGCGGCACCCCTCGGAAACACCATATATTTT

j_gene: TRBJ1-1
v_gene: TRBV30
d_gene: -
abundance: few
CDR3aa: CAGRRVTEAFF
CDR3nt: TGTGCCGGCCGTCGGGTCACTGAAGCTTTCTTT

j_gene: TRBJ2-1
v_gene: TRBV20-1
d_gene: TRBD2
abundance: many
CDR3aa: CSATPGLAADEQFF
CDR3nt: TGCAGTGCCACGCCGGGGCTAGCGGCCGATGAGCAGTTCTTC

j_gene: TRBJ1-6
v_gene: TRBV5-1
d_gene: TRBD1
abundance: few
CDR3aa: CASSPGTGGYNSPLHF
CDR3nt: TGCGCCAGCAGCCCTGGGACAGGAGGGTATAATTCACCCCTCCACTTT

j_gene: TRBJ2-7
v_gene: TRBV5-1
d_gene: -
abundance: once
CDR3aa: CASSEDQTSYEQYF
CDR3nt: TGCGCCAGCAGTGAGGACCAGACTTCCTACGAGCAGTACTTC

j_gene: TRBJ2-7
v_gene: TRBV20-1
d_gene: TRBD1
abundance: many
CDR3aa: CSAGDRGQSYEQYF
CDR3nt: TGCAGTGCTGGTGACAGGGGGCAGTCCTACGAGCAGTACTTC

j_gene: TRBJ2-5
v_gene: TRBV28
d_gene: TRBD1
abundance: many
CDR3aa: CASRSTGAQTQYF
CDR3nt: TGTGCCAGCAGGTCGACAGGGGCGCAGACCCAGTACTTC

j_gene: TRBJ2-3
v_gene: TRBV19
d_gene: TRBD1
abundance: few
CDR3aa: CASSRWGTGTDTQYF
CDR3nt: TGTGCCAGTAGTCGCTGGGGGACAGGGACAGATACGCAGTATTTT

j_gene: TRBJ2-3
v_gene: TRBV6-2/TRBV6-3
d_gene: TRBD2
abundance: -
CDR3aa: CASTPGTSGRALFTQYF
CDR3nt: TGTGCCAGCACTCCAGGGACTAGCGGGAGAGCCCTTTTTACGCAGTATTTT

j_gene: TRBJ1-1
v_gene: TRBV30
d_gene: -
abundance: many
CDR3aa: CAWTGLTEAFF
CDR3nt: TGTGCCTGGACAGGCCTCACTGAAGCTTTCTTT

j_gene: TRBJ2-7
v_gene: TRBV5-8
d_gene: TRBD2
abundance: many
CDR3aa: CARQRLAGVEQYF
CDR3nt: TGTGCCAGACAGCGGCTAGCGGGAGTCGAGCAGTACTTC

j_gene: TRBJ2-1
v_gene: TRBV18
d_gene: -
abundance: few
CDR3aa: CASSPPGSLDYNEQFF
CDR3nt: TGTGCCAGCTCACCACCAGGTAGCCTCGATTACAATGAGCAGTTCTTC

j_gene: TRBJ1-5
v_gene: TRBV27
d_gene: TRBD1
abundance: -
CDR3aa: CATGQGVGQPQHF
CDR3nt: TGTGCCACCGGACAGGGGGTAGGTCAGCCCCAGCATTTT

j_gene: TRBJ2-7
v_gene: TRBV7-6
d_gene: TRBD1
abundance: many
CDR3aa: CASSLSGQSSYEQYF
CDR3nt: TGTGCCAGCAGCCTCTCGGGACAGTCCTCCTACGAGCAGTACTTC

j_gene: TRBJ2-1
v_gene: TRBV7-2
d_gene: -
abundance: many
CDR3aa: CASSYSAPSSYNEQFF
CDR3nt: TGTGCCAGCAGCTATTCAGCCCCGAGCTCCTACAATGAGCAGTTCTTC

j_gene: TRBJ2-1
v_gene: TRBV6-2/TRBV6-3
d_gene: TRBD2
abundance: -
CDR3aa: CASSHRGRGGYNEQFF
CDR3nt: TGTGCCAGCAGCCATAGGGGTCGCGGGGGATACAATGAGCAGTTCTTC

j_gene: TRBJ1-5
v_gene: TRBV7-9
d_gene: -
abundance: -
CDR3aa: CASSLTASNQPQHF
CDR3nt: TGTGCCAGCAGCTTGACAGCTAGCAATCAGCCCCAGCATTTT

j_gene: TRBJ2-3
v_gene: TRBV30
d_gene: TRBD1
abundance: many
CDR3aa: CAWSWDRVTDTQYF
CDR3nt: TGTGCCTGGAGTTGGGACAGGGTCACAGATACGCAGTATTTT

j_gene: TRBJ2-7
v_gene: TRBV5-1
d_gene: TRBD1
abundance: many
CDR3aa: CASTPGTGVYEQYF
CDR3nt: TGCGCCAGCACCCCCGGGACAGGGGTCTACGAGCAGTACTTC

j_gene: TRBJ2-5
v_gene: TRBV28
d_gene: -
abundance: many
CDR3aa: CASSWGVRETQYF
CDR3nt: TGTGCCAGCAGTTGGGGAGTGCGGGAGACCCAGTACTTC

j_gene: TRBJ2-5
v_gene: TRBV2
d_gene: TRBD2
abundance: many
CDR3aa: CASKRMREYRETQYF
CDR3nt: TGTGCCAGCAAGCGGATGCGGGAGTACCGAGAGACCCAGTACTTC

j_gene: TRBJ2-1
v_gene: TRBV5-8
d_gene: -
abundance: few
CDR3aa: CASSLEWRDNEQFF
CDR3nt: TGTGCCAGCAGCTTGGAATGGCGGGACAATGAGCAGTTCTTC

j_gene: TRBJ2-6
v_gene: TRBV5-1
d_gene: -
abundance: many
CDR3aa: CASSNRGSSGANVLTF
CDR3nt: TGCGCCAGCAGCAACCGAGGCAGTTCGGGGGCCAACGTCCTGACTTTC

j_gene: TRBJ2-5
v_gene: TRBV28
d_gene: -
abundance: few
CDR3aa: CASSLQVNQETQYF
CDR3nt: TGTGCCAGCAGTTTACAGGTTAACCAAGAGACCCAGTACTTC

j_gene: TRBJ2-7
v_gene: TRBV28
d_gene: -
abundance: many
CDR3aa: CASSFLGSWGLPTNHYEQYF
CDR3nt: TGTGCCAGCAGTTTCCTGGGGAGTTGGGGACTCCCCACAAACCACTACGAGCAGTACTTC

j_gene: TRBJ2-2
v_gene: TRBV7-2
d_gene: -
abundance: -
CDR3aa: CASSFPGTTNTGELFF
CDR3nt: TGTGCCAGCAGCTTCCCCGGGACAACGAACACCGGGGAGCTGTTTTTT

j_gene: TRBJ2-3
v_gene: TRBV4-1
d_gene: -
abundance: few
CDR3aa: CASSQRGGSEDTQYF
CDR3nt: TGCGCCAGCAGCCAAAGGGGCGGTAGCGAAGATACGCAGTATTTT

j_gene: TRBJ1-2
v_gene: TRBV7-9
d_gene: -
abundance: many
CDR3aa: CASSSWGGSGYTF
CDR3nt: TGTGCCAGCAGCTCATGGGGGGGTTCTGGCTACACCTTC

j_gene: TRBJ2-1
v_gene: TRBV7-3
d_gene: TRBD1
abundance: few
CDR3aa: CASSLGTGGLDEQFF
CDR3nt: TGTGCCAGCAGCTTAGGGACAGGGGGACTCGATGAGCAGTTCTTC

j_gene: TRBJ2-7
v_gene: TRBV5-6
d_gene: TRBD1
abundance: many
CDR3aa: CASSVRQGNGEQYF
CDR3nt: TGTGCCAGCAGCGTAAGACAGGGGAACGGCGAGCAGTACTTC

j_gene: TRBJ1-5
v_gene: TRBV5-5
d_gene: -
abundance: -
CDR3aa: CASTKSSLGDGQPQHF
CDR3nt: TGTGCCAGCACTAAGTCCTCCTTAGGGGACGGTCAGCCCCAGCATTTT

j_gene: TRBJ2-3
v_gene: TRBV5-1
d_gene: TRBD2
abundance: few
CDR3aa: CASSLPENLADFTDTQYF
CDR3nt: TGCGCCAGCAGCTTGCCAGAGAACCTAGCGGACTTCACAGATACGCAGTATTTT

j_gene: TRBJ2-1
v_gene: TRBV27
d_gene: -
abundance: -
CDR3aa: CASSLLLSSYNEQCF
CDR3nt: TGTGCCAGCAGTTTACTCCTAAGCTCCTACAATGAGCAGTGCTTC

j_gene: TRBJ1-2
v_gene: TRBV5-1
d_gene: -
abundance: many
CDR3aa: CASSPAGDYGYTF
CDR3nt: TGCGCCAGCAGCCCGGCCGGGGACTATGGCTACACCTTC

j_gene: TRBJ2-3
v_gene: TRBV19
d_gene: -
abundance: -
CDR3aa: CASSIRTVSIDTQYF
CDR3nt: TGTGCCAGTAGTATACGGACGGTGAGCATAGATACGCAGTATTTT

j_gene: TRBJ2-7
v_gene: TRBV20-1
d_gene: TRBD2
abundance: -
CDR3aa: CSARDRLAGLSEQYF
CDR3nt: TGCAGTGCTAGAGACCGACTAGCGGGATTAAGCGAGCAGTACTTC

j_gene: TRBJ1-2
v_gene: TRBV7-2
d_gene: TRBD1
abundance: few
CDR3aa: CASSTGVGYTF
CDR3nt: TGTGCCAGCAGCACAGGGGTAGGCTACACCTTC

j_gene: TRBJ2-1
v_gene: TRBV7-9
d_gene: TRBD2
abundance: few
CDR3aa: CASSQPLAGRFF
CDR3nt: TGTGCCAGCAGTCAGCCCCTAGCGGGAAGGTTCTTC

j_gene: TRBJ2-1
v_gene: TRBV11-2
d_gene: -
abundance: many
CDR3aa: CASSALGGLYNEQFF
CDR3nt: TGTGCCAGCAGCGCCCTCGGTGGGCTCTACAATGAGCAGTTCTTC

j_gene: TRBJ2-7
v_gene: TRBV3-1
d_gene: TRBD2
abundance: many
CDR3aa: CASSQDLGTSDEQYF
CDR3nt: TGTGCCAGCAGCCAAGATTTGGGGACTAGTGACGAGCAGTACTTC

j_gene: TRBJ1-6
v_gene: TRBV20-1
d_gene: TRBD1
abundance: few
CDR3aa: CSARTGTGSAPLHF
CDR3nt: TGCAGTGCTAGGACCGGGACAGGGTCCGCACCCCTCCACTTT

j_gene: TRBJ2-7
v_gene: TRBV7-9
d_gene: -
abundance: -
CDR3aa: CVIEARYEQYF
CDR3nt: TGTGTTATAGAGGCCAGATACGAGCAGTACTTC

j_gene: TRBJ2-7
v_gene: TRBV2
d_gene: TRBD2
abundance: few
CDR3aa: CASRAGASFEQYF
CDR3nt: TGTGCCAGCAGAGCGGGGGCCTCGTTCGAGCAGTACTTC

j_gene: TRBJ2-3
v_gene: TRBV12-3/TRBV12-4
d_gene: -
abundance: many
CDR3aa: CASRETNTDTQYF
CDR3nt: TGTGCCAGCAGGGAAACTAACACAGATACGCAGTATTTT

j_gene: TRBJ1-5
v_gene: TRBV19
d_gene: TRBD1
abundance: many
CDR3aa: CASSIAGGRNQPQHF
CDR3nt: TGTGCCAGTAGTATAGCAGGGGGCAGGAATCAGCCCCAGCATTTT

j_gene: TRBJ2-5
v_gene: TRBV18
d_gene: -
abundance: -
CDR3aa: CASSPQAGVHQETQYF
CDR3nt: TGTGCCAGCTCACCACAGGCAGGAGTTCACCAAGAGACCCAGTACTTC

j_gene: TRBJ2-1
v_gene: TRBV5-1
d_gene: -
abundance: few
CDR3aa: CASSLLGQSYNEQFF
CDR3nt: TGCGCCAGCAGCTTGCTAGGACAATCCTACAATGAGCAGTTCTTC

j_gene: TRBJ2-1
v_gene: TRBV29-1
d_gene: -
abundance: -
CDR3aa: CSVGGSNEQFF
CDR3nt: TGCAGCGTTGGTGGGAGCAATGAGCAGTTCTTC

j_gene: TRBJ2-7
v_gene: TRBV2
d_gene: -
abundance: many
CDR3aa: CASCGDLHYEQYF
CDR3nt: TGTGCCAGCTGTGGGGACTTGCACTACGAGCAGTACTTC

j_gene: TRBJ2-5
v_gene: TRBV6-1
d_gene: TRBD2
abundance: few
CDR3aa: CASSQLAGVASQYF
CDR3nt: TGTGCCAGCAGTCAACTAGCGGGAGTGGCGTCCCAGTACTTC

j_gene: TRBJ2-7
v_gene: TRBV28
d_gene: -
abundance: many
CDR3aa: CASSLGSQGPYEQYF
CDR3nt: TGTGCCAGCAGTTTGGGTAGCCAGGGCCCCTACGAGCAGTACTTC

j_gene: TRBJ2-2
v_gene: TRBV6-7
d_gene: TRBD2
abundance: -
CDR3aa: CASSCSASGNYTGELFF
CDR3nt: TGTGCCAGCAGTTGCTCTGCTAGCGGGAACTACACCGGGGAGCTGTTTTTT